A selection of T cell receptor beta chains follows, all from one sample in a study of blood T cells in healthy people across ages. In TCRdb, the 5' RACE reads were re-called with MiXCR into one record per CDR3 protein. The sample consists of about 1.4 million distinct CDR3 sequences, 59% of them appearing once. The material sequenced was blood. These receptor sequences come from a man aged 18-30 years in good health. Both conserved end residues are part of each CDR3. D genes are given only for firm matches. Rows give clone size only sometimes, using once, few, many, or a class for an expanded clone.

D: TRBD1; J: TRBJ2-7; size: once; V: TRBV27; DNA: TGTGCCAGCAGTGGACAGGGCTGCGAGCAGTACTTC; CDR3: CASSGQGCEQYF
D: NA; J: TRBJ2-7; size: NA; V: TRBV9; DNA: TGTGCCAGCAGCGCCGTAGGAGAGCTGTACTTC; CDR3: CASSAVGELYF
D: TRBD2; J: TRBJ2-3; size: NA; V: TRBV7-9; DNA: TGTGCCAGCAGCTTACCAAGGGCCATAGCGGGGGGGGTGGACACGCAGTATTTT; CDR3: CASSLPRAIAGGVDTQYF
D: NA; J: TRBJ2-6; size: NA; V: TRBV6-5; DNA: TGTGCCAGCAGTTATGTCGAAAGGACTGGGGCCAACGTCCTGACTTTC; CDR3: CASSYVERTGANVLTF
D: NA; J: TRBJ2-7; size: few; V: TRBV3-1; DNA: TGTGCCAGCAGCCCCCTTCTTTTAGGGATCTACGAGCAGTACTTC; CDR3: CASSPLLLGIYEQYF
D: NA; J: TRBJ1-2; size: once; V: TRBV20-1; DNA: TGCAGTGCTCCCCGAGAGGCCCGAAATATTTATGGCTACACCTTC; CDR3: CSAPREARNIYGYTF
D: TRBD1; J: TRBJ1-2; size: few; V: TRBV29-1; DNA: TGCAGCGTTCGTCCGACAGGGGCCAACTATGGCTACACCTTC; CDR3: CSVRPTGANYGYTF
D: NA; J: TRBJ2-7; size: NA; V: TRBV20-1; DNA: TGCAGTGCTCAAGGCTGGGGGGCGGGCGAGCAGTACTTC; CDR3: CSAQGWGAGEQYF
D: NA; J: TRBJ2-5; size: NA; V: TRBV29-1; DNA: TGCAGCGTTGAAGAGGTAGACCGGGAGACCCAGTACTTC; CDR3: CSVEEVDRETQYF
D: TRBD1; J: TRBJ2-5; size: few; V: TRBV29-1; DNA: TGCAGCGGCCGACAGGGGGCAGAGACCCAGTACTTC; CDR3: CSGRQGAETQYF
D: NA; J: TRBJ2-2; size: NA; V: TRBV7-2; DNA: TGTGCCAGCAGCCGCTCCGGGCGTCCCGACACCGGGGAGCTGTTTTTT; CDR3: CASSRSGRPDTGELFF
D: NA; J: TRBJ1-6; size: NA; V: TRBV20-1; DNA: TGCAGCTCCAACTCCGGGAAACAACCTTCACCCCTCCACTTT; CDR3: CSSNSGKQPSPLHF
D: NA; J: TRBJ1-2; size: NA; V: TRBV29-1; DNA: TGCAGCCTGGATCGACGGCGGGATGGCTACACCTTC; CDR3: CSLDRRRDGYTF
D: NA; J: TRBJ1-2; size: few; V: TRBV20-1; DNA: TGCAGTGCCGCCAGTTGGGACACAGGGTTAGAGGGCTACACCTTC; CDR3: CSAASWDTGLEGYTF
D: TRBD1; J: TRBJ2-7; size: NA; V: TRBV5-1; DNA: TGTGCCAGCAGTGGGACAGGGAGCTCCTACGAGCAGTACTTC; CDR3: CASSGTGSSYEQYF
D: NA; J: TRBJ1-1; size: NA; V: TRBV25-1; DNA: TGTGCCAGCAGTGCAGGGTATAGAACTGAAGCTTTCTTT; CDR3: CASSAGYRTEAFF